These 25 T cell receptor beta chains were all obtained from the same sample, sequenced in a study of T-cell memory formation after mild COVID-19. TCRdb redid the calling of the 5' RACE reads with MiXCR, one entry per CDR3 protein. The sample includes a few hundred thousand distinct CDR3 sequences, approximately 21% of them seen just once. Sequenced sample: PBMCs or a T cell subset sorted from them (not recorded which). These receptors originate from an adult woman who had mild COVID-19 (a few samples of this study predate the infection). Cell type and time point are not known.

This clonotype turned up a few times. The chain joins TRBV4-2 to TRBJ2-3; D gene ambiguous. V lost 4 bases and J 4 bases, leaving 6 bases between the germline ends. The CDR3 has 12 amino acids. Germline V gene sequence: CDR1 LGHNA, CDR2 YNFKEQ. As DNA, the CDR3 is TGTGCCAGCAGCCGCCTAGCAGATACGCAGTATTTT. This sequence encodes CASSRLADTQYF.

This clonotype was detected a few times. The CDR3 here is CASSLYFGGGQYF. The CDR3 bases are TGTGCCAGCAGTTTATATTTTGGGGGAGGGCAGTACTTC. The chain employs TRBV12-3 or TRBV12-4 and TRBJ2-7; a weak D match, TRBD2 (6 bases). The CDR3 is 13 residues long. V was shortened by 2 bases and J by 9 bases, with 14 bases between the two germline ends.

This clonotype was counted a few times. The V call is TRBV13, the J call TRBJ2-7, with D perhaps being TRBD1 or TRBD2 (5 bases each). V shed 4 bases and J shed 6 bases, with 19 bases lying between them. CDR1 and CDR2 (germline): PRHDT, FYEKMQ (reference sequence). This CDR3 contains 15 residues. The CDR3 DNA reads as TGTGCCAGCAGCTCAGGATTGGGGGTGAGAGGCGAGCAGTACTTC. Protein sequence: CASSSGLGVRGEQYF.

In this sample, this clonotype turned up a few times. The V call is TRBV5-1, the J call TRBJ2-1, with D perhaps TRBD1 (7 bases). V lost 4 bases and J lost 5, with 22 bases in between. CDR1 SGHRS and CDR2 YFSETQ come from the germline V gene. This CDR3 is 17 amino acids long. The CDR3 region has the DNA TGCGCCAGCAGCCCCGCAGGGGGGCGCCTCATGAACAATGAGCAGTTCTTC. Its protein is CASSPAGGRLMNNEQFF.

The chain joins TRBV2 to TRBJ2-7, with D perhaps TRBD1 (5 bases). The ends were cut back, 8 bases at V and 0 bases at J, with 14 bases in the middle. The germline V gene has CDR1 SNHLY and CDR2 FYNNEI. There are 14 residues in the CDR3. For the CDR3, the DNA is TGTGCCAGCGCTGTACAGGAAGTCTCCTACGAGCAGTACTTC. As protein: CASAVQEVSYEQYF.

The chain links TRBV20-1 to TRBJ2-7; perhaps D is TRBD1 or TRBD2 (5 bases each). V lost 5 bases, J lost 5 bases, and 16 bases lay in between. The V gene's germline CDR1 is DFQATT and CDR2 SNEGSKA (reference sequence). CDR3 length: 13 residues. Here the CDR3 reads CSAPGGGGDEQYF. The CDR3 DNA follows: TGCAGTGCTCCCGGTGGTGGGGGAGACGAGCAGTACTTC.

The V gene is TRBV12-3 or TRBV12-4, the J gene TRBJ2-1; 11 positions match TRBD2. The length of the CDR3 is 17 residues. The V segment lost 1 base and the J segment 12 bases; nucleotides outside the gene matches: 14. The CDR3 reads CASSLGKTSGTGLGQFF. The CDR3 DNA follows: TGTGCCAGCAGTTTAGGGAAGACTAGCGGGACAGGCTTAGGGCAGTTCTTC.

A few counts support this clonotype. The V gene is TRBV5-5, the J gene TRBJ2-6; a weak D match, TRBD1 (6 bases). CDR1 and CDR2 from the germline V gene are SGHKS and YYEKEE (reference sequence). This CDR3 has 18 amino acids. The V and J ends lost 0 bases and 0 bases respectively, with 13 bases between them. Written as DNA, the CDR3 is TGTGCCAGCAGCTTGGAACAGGGTTACAGCTCTGGGGCCAACGTCCTGACTTTC. It translates to CASSLEQGYSSGANVLTF.

This clonotype was recorded a few times. The chain joins TRBV5-1 to TRBJ2-7, with a weak D call TRBD1 (6 bases). Trimming removed 0 bases from V and 0 bases from J, with 10 bases in between. The CDR3 is 15 amino acids. Germline CDR1 SGHRS, CDR2 YFSETQ. CDR3 sequence reads: CASSLAQGFSYEQYF. The CDR3 nucleotides read TGCGCCAGCAGCTTGGCTCAGGGGTTCTCCTACGAGCAGTACTTC.

The chain uses TRBV20-1 and TRBJ2-7; possibly TRBD2 for D (5 bases). CDR1 is DFQATT, CDR2 SNEGSKA, per germline (reference sequence). V was trimmed by 2 bases and J by 5 bases, leaving 16 bases between them. The CDR3 is 14 amino acids. In nucleotides, the CDR3 is TGCAGTGCTAGACCTACACGAGGAGGTCACGAGCAGTACTTC. This sequence encodes CSARPTRGGHEQYF.

In its sample, this clonotype was seen a few times. The chain's CDR3 is CSARPVGRRSSYEQYF. The CDR3 nucleotides are TGCAGTGCTCGCCCCGTAGGGCGGCGAAGCTCCTACGAGCAGTACTTC. This sequence joins TRBV20-1 and TRBJ2-7; D gene ambiguous. The V and J ends lost 5 bases and 0 bases respectively, with 20 bases between them. The CDR3 is made up of 16 amino acids. From germline, CDR1 is DFQATT and CDR2 SNEGSKA (reference sequence).

This clonotype occurred a few times. This chain joins TRBV7-9 and TRBJ1-2; D may be TRBD1 (5 bases). This CDR3 contains 16 residues. V was pared by 7 bases and J by 4 bases, with 22 bases between. The germline V gene has CDR1 SEHNR and CDR2 FQNEAQ (reference sequence). The CDR3 nucleotides read TGTGCCAGCAACCACCGGGACTCTCCTCCCTTCTATGGCTACACCTTC. Encoded protein: CASNHRDSPPFYGYTF.

This clonotype has only a few counts. The chain couples TRBV5-5 to TRBJ2-4; perhaps TRBD1 as D (5 bases). This CDR3 comprises 16 residues. Trimming stripped 6 bases from V and 6 bases from J, with 22 bases between. The V gene's germline CDR1 is SGHKS and CDR2 YYEKEE (reference sequence). The CDR3 region is CASTQGPVPGGNIQYF. CDR3 in DNA: TGTGCCAGCACCCAGGGCCCGGTCCCCGGTGGAAACATTCAGTACTTC.

V and J are TRBV5-1 and TRBJ1-4; D is perhaps TRBD1 (5 bases). V lost 0 bases to trimming and J lost 11 bases, with 8 bases between them. Germline CDR1 is SGHRS and CDR2 is YFSETQ. This CDR3 is built from 12 residues. CDR3 DNA sequence: TGCGCCAGCAGCTTGGGCAGGGACAAACTGTTTTTT. This encodes CASSLGRDKLFF.

The chain has TRBV5-5 and TRBJ2-1, with D possibly called TRBD1 or TRBD2 (5 bases each). The CDR3 sequence is 16 residues long. Trimming shortened V by 0 bases and J by 1 base, and 11 bases separated the two germline ends. Germline V gene sequence: CDR1 SGHKS, CDR2 YYEKEE (reference sequence). Here the CDR3 DNA reads TGTGCCAGCAGCTTGGGTACGGGGCCATCCTACAATGAGCAGTTCTTC. Its translation: CASSLGTGPSYNEQFF. Full variable domain (remainder filled in from reference TRBV5-5 and TRBJ2-1): DAGVTQSPTHLIKTRGQQVTLRCSPISGHKSVSWYQQVLGQGPQFIFQYYEKEERGRGNFPDRFSARQFPNYSSELNVNALLLGDSALYLCASSLGTGPSYNEQFFGPGTRLTVL.

The rearrangement links TRBV9 to TRBJ1-1; no firm D call. The CDR3 has 13 residues. With 3 bases removed from V and 0 bases from J, the gap between germline ends came to 6 bases. The germline V gene has CDR1 SGDLS and CDR2 YYNGEE. DNA of the CDR3: TGTGCCAGCAGCGCCGAGATGAACACTGAAGCTTTCTTT. Its protein product is CASSAEMNTEAFF.

J is TRBJ1-2 and V is TRBV5-1; D possibly corresponds to TRBD1 (5 bases). Germline assignment: CDR1 SGHRS and CDR2 YFSETQ. The CDR3 runs to 14 residues. Trimming cost V 4 bases and J 4 bases, with 14 bases left between them. The CDR3 DNA follows: TGCGCCAGCAGCAGTAACTGGGGGGGCTATGGCTACACCTTC. It encodes CASSSNWGGYGYTF.

This clonotype was seen at least ten times. The chain links TRBV5-1 to TRBJ2-5; no firm D call. Per the germline V gene, CDR1 is SGHRS and CDR2 is YFSETQ. The V gene lost 4 bases and the J gene lost 1 base, with 8 bases spanning the gap. This CDR3 comprises 13 residues. The CDR3 DNA follows: TGCGCCAGCAGCACCCACCTCCAAGAGACCCAGTACTTC. Translated, it gives CASSTHLQETQYF. The full variable domain, in which reference TRBV5-1 and TRBJ2-5 provide the parts outside the CDR3, is KAGVTQTPRYLIKTRGQQVTLSCSPISGHRSVSWYQQTPGQGLQFLFEYFSETQRNKGNFPGRFSGRQFSNSRSEMNVSTLELGDSALYLCASSTHLQETQYFGPGTRLLVL.

A single count supports this clonotype. The chain uses TRBV7-2 and TRBJ2-3; a possible D gene is TRBD2 (6 bases). With 4 bases removed from V and 4 bases from J, the gap between germline ends came to 15 bases. Germline V gene lookup returns CDR1 SGHTA and CDR2 FQGNSA. The CDR3 is 15 residues long. The CDR3: CASSSSWGEADTQYF. As DNA, the CDR3 is TGTGCCAGCAGCTCGTCTTGGGGGGAGGCAGATACGCAGTATTTT. The variable domain in full, completed from reference TRBV7-2 and TRBJ2-3, reads GAGVSQSPSNKVTEKGKDVELRCDPISGHTALYWYRQSLGQGLEFLIYFQGNSAPDKSGLPSDRFSAERTGGSVSTLTIQRTQQEDSAVYLCASSSSWGEADTQYFGPGTRLTVL.

The V gene is TRBV12-3 or TRBV12-4, the J gene TRBJ2-5; TRBD1 agrees at 7 bases. This CDR3 contains 15 residues. V lost 5 bases, J lost 0 bases, and 6 bases stayed unmatched. DNA of the CDR3: TGTGCCAGCAGTCCAGGGACAGAGTACCAAGAGACCCAGTACTTC. It is translated as CASSPGTEYQETQYF.

The table lists this clonotype with a few counts. The V and J genes are TRBV30 and TRBJ2-5; possibly TRBD1 for D (6 bases). Germline CDR1 reads GTSNPN; CDR2 reads SVGIG (reference sequence). V lost 4 bases and J 4 bases, leaving 13 bases between the germline ends. CDR3 length: 13 amino acids. Here the CDR3 DNA reads TGTGCCTGGACCCCAGGGGTGTCAGAGACCCAGTACTTC. This gives the protein CAWTPGVSETQYF.

The J gene is TRBJ2-1, the V gene TRBV12-3 or TRBV12-4; TRBD2 matches at 7 bases. Unmatched junction bases numbered 8, after V lost 7 bases and J lost 2 bases. The CDR3 is made up of 15 amino acids. In nucleotides, the CDR3 is TGTGCCAGCAAGCCTAGCGGTAGGACCTACAATGAGCAGTTCTTC. This sequence encodes CASKPSGRTYNEQFF.

In this sample, this clonotype turned up a few times. The chain uses TRBV7-8 and TRBJ1-2, with no clear D. The CDR3 sequence is 17 residues long. V was trimmed by 4 bases and J by 0 bases, leaving 18 bases between them. In germline, CDR1 is SGHVS, CDR2 FQNEAQ. The CDR3 DNA sequence: TGTGCCAGCAGCTCTCCCCCGGGGTGGACGGCTAACTATGGCTACACCTTC. Its translation: CASSSPPGWTANYGYTF.

The rearrangement links TRBV20-1 to TRBJ2-7; maybe TRBD2 (5 bases). Trimming removed 7 bases from V and 3 bases from J, with 16 bases in between. Germline V gives CDR1 DFQATT, CDR2 SNEGSKA (reference sequence). This CDR3 comprises 13 residues. The CDR3 loop is CSVRLRVDYEQYF. The CDR3, as DNA: TGCAGTGTGAGGTTGAGGGTCGACTACGAGCAGTACTTC.

This clonotype was seen a few times. The rearrangement joins TRBV5-1 to TRBJ2-7; the D gene is possibly TRBD2 (6 bases). The ends were cut back, 0 bases at V and 6 bases at J, with 7 bases in the middle. CDR1 is SGHRS and CDR2 is YFSETQ in the germline V gene. CDR3 length: 12 residues. The CDR3 nucleotides are TGCGCCAGCAGCTTGGTGGGGGGCGAGCAGTACTTC. Protein sequence: CASSLVGGEQYF.